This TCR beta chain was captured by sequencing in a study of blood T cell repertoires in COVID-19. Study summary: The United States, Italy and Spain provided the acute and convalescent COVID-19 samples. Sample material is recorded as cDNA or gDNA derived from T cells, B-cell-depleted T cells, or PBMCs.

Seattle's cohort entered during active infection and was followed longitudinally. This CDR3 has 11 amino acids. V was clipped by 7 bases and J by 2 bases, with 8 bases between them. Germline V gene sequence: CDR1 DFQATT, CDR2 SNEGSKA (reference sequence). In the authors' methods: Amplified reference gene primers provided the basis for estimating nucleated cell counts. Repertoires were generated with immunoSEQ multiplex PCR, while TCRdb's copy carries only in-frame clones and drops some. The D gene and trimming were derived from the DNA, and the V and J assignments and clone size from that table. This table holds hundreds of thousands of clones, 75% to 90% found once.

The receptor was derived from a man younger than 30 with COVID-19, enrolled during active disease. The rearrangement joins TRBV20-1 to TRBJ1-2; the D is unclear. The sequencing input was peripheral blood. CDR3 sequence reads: CSVQENYGYTF. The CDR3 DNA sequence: TGCAGTGTCCAGGAAAACTATGGCTACACCTTC.